This record covers a single T cell receptor (beta chain). In Seattle, patients joined the study during active infection and were tracked longitudinally. This record belongs to a study of blood T cell repertoires in COVID-19. About the research overall: Spain, Italy and the United States supplied samples that represented acute and convalescent COVID-19. In each case, the material was cDNA or gDNA derived from T cells, B-cell-depleted T cells, or PBMCs.

The junction had 7 bases not matched to a gene; V was cut back by 0 bases and J by 2 bases. The CDR3 loop spans 17 amino acids. Germline-derived CDR1 and CDR2 are SGHAT and FQNNGV. TCRdb keeps only in-frame clones here, not all; method: immunoSEQ multiplex PCR. In the table there are a few hundred thousand clones, 70% to 90% of which are singletons. The receptor comes from a woman aged 50 to 60 with COVID-19, enrolled during active disease. The specimen was peripheral blood. V and J are TRBV11-2 and TRBJ2-7, with 10 nucleotides matching TRBD2. The CDR3 DNA reads as TGTGCCAGCAGCTTAGATCTTAGCGGGGGGCTGCCCTACGAGCAGTACTTC. It translates to CASSLDLSGGLPYEQYF.